This TCR beta chain was profiled in a study of blood T cells in healthy people across ages. Whole-study findings and limits: Donor CMV status, an unknown factor, possibly confounded changes in expanded clonotypes.

The ends were cut back, 1 base at V and 6 bases at J, with 10 bases in the middle. CDR3 length equals 14 residues. Per the germline V gene, CDR1 is SGHDN and CDR2 is FVKESK. A J-beta primer mix and a sample-barcoded 5' primer were used in a second PCR of about 6 to 12 cycles. Through a template-switch adaptor with 12 random nucleotides, each cDNA molecule received a tag. A single record per CDR3 protein comes from TCRdb applying MiXCR to the 5' RACE reads. Found here are some 1.5 million distinct CDR3 sequences, 40% to 45% of them singletons; the top ten hold roughly 3.7%. Points on this clonotype: Its antigen is not identified.

Sequenced sample: blood. The chain couples TRBV14 to TRBJ2-1, with D tentatively TRBD2 (5 bases). The TCR comes from a woman under 30 in good health. CDR3 sequence (DNA): TGTGCCAGCAGCCAAGCGGGAAATCTCAATGAGCAGTTCTTC. It specifies CASSQAGNLNEQFF.